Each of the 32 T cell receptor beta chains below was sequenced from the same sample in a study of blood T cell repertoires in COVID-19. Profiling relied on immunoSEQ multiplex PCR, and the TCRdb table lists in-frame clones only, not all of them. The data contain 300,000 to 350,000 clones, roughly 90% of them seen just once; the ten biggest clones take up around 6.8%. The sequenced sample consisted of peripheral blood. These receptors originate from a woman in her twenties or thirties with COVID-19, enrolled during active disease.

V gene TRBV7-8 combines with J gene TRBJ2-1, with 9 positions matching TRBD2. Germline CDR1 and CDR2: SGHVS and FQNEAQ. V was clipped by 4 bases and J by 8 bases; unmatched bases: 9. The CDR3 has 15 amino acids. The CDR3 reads CASSWGLARFDEQFF. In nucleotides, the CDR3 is TGTGCCAGCAGCTGGGGACTAGCCAGATTCGATGAGCAGTTCTTC.

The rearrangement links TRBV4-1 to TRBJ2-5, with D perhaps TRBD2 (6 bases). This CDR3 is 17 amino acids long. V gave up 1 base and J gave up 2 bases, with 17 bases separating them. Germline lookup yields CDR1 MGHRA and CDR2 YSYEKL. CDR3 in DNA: TGCGCCAGCAGCCAAGCCCCGGGGTTGCGGGAACAAGAGACCCAGTACTTC. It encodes CASSQAPGLREQETQYF.

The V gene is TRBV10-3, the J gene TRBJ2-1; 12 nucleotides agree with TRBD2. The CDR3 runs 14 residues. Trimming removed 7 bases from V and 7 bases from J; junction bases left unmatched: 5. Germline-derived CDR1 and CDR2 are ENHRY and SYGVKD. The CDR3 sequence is CAINRLAGDNEQFF. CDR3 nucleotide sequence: TGTGCCATCAACCGACTAGCGGGAGATAATGAGCAGTTCTTC.

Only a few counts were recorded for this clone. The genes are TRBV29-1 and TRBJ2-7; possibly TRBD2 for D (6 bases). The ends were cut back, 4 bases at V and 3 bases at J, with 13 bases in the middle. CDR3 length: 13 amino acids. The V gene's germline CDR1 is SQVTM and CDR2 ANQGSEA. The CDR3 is CSVGRGINYEQYF. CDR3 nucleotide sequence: TGCAGCGTTGGGAGGGGTATAAACTACGAGCAGTACTTC.

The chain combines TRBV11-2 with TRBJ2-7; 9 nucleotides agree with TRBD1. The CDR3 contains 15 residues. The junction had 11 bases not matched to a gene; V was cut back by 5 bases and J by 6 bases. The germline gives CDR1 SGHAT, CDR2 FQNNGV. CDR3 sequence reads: CASSNPGQGLREQYF. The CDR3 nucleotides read TGTGCCAGCAGCAACCCGGGACAGGGCTTGCGCGAGCAGTACTTC.

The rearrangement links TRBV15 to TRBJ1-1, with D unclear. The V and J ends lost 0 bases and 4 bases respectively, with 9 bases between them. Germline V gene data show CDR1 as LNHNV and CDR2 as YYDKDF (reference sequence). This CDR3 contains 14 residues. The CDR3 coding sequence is TGTGCCACCAGCAGAGATCGAGGAAGCACTGAAGCTTTCTTT. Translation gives CATSRDRGSTEAFF. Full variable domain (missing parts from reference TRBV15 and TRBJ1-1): DAMVIQNPRYQVTQFGKPVTLSCSQTLNHNVMYWYQQKSSQAPKLLFHYYDKDFNNEADTPDNFQSRRPNTSFCFLDIRSPGLGDTAMYLCATSRDRGSTEAFFGQGTRLTVV.

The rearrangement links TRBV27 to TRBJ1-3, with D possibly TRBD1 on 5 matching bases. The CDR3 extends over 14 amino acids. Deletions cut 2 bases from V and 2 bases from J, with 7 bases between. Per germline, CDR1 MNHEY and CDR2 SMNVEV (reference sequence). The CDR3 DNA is TGTGCCAGCAGTTTAGGGGCGACTGGAAACACCATATATTTT. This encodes CASSLGATGNTIYF.

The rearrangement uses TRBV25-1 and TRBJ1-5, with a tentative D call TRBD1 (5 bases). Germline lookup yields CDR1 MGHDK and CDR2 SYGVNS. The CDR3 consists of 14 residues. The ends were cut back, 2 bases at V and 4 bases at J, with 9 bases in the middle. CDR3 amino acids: CASSEPGRNQPQHF. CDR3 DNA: TGTGCCAGCAGTGAACCAGGGAGGAATCAGCCCCAGCATTTT.

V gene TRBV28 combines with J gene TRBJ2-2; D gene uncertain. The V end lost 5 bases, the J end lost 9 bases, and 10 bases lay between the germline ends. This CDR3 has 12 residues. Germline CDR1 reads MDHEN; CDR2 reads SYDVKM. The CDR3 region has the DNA TGTGCCAGCAGTACGAACAACAGGGAGCTGTTTTTT. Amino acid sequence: CASSTNNRELFF.

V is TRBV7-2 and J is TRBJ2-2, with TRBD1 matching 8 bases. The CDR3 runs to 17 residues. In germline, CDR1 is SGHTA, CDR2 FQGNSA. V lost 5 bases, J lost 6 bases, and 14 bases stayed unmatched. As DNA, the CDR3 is TGTGCCAGCAGCCTGCCCCCGGGACAGGTGTACGCCGGGGAGCTGTTTTTT. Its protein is CASSLPPGQVYAGELFF.

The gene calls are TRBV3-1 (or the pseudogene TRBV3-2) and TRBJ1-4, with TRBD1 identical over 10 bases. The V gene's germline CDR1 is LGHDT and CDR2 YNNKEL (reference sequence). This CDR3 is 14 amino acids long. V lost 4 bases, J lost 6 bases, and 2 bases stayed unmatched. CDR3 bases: TGTGCCAGCAGCCTCGGGACAGGGGATGAAAAACTGTTTTTT. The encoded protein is CASSLGTGDEKLFF.

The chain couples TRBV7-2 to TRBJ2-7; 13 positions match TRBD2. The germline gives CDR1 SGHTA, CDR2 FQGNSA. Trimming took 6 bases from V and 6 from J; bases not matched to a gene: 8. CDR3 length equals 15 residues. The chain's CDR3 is CASSSLAGGPGEQYF. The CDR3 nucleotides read TGTGCCAGCAGTTCACTAGCGGGAGGGCCAGGCGAGCAGTACTTC.

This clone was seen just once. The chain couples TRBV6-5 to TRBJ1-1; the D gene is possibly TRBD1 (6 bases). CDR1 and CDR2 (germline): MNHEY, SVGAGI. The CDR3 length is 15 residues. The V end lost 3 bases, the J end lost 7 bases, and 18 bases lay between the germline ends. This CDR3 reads CASSYNPTGLIEAFF. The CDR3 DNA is TGTGCCAGCAGTTATAACCCCACAGGGCTGATTGAAGCTTTCTTT.

The CDR3 sequence is CASSSSSGNTIYF. The CDR3 nucleotides read TGTGCCAGCAGTTCTAGCTCTGGAAACACCATATATTTT. The genes are TRBV27 and TRBJ1-3; D unclear. The CDR3 has 13 residues. With 4 bases removed from V and 0 bases from J, the gap between germline ends came to 4 bases. Germline assignment: CDR1 MNHEY and CDR2 SMNVEV (reference sequence).

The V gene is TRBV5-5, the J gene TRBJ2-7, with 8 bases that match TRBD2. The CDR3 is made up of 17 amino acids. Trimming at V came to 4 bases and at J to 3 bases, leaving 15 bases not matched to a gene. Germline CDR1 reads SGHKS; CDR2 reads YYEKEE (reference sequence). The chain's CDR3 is CASSRPRGAGGIYEQYF. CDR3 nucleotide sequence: TGTGCCAGCAGCCGCCCGAGGGGGGCGGGAGGCATCTACGAGCAGTACTTC.

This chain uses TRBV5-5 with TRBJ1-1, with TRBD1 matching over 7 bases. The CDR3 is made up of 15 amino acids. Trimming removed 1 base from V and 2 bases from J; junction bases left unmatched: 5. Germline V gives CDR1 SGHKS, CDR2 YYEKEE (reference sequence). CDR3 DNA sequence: TGTGCCAGCAGCTTGACAGGGGTCGGAAACACTGAAGCTTTCTTT. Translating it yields CASSLTGVGNTEAFF.

CDR3 coding DNA: TGTGCCAGCAGCTCTCCGGGACTAGCGGGAGTCGAGCAGTACTTC. It is translated as CASSSPGLAGVEQYF. The chain combines TRBV28 with TRBJ2-7; 14 positions agree with TRBD2. Trimming at V came to 6 bases and at J to 6 bases, leaving 7 bases not matched to a gene. CDR1 and CDR2 from the germline V gene are MDHEN and SYDVKM. The CDR3 runs 15 residues.

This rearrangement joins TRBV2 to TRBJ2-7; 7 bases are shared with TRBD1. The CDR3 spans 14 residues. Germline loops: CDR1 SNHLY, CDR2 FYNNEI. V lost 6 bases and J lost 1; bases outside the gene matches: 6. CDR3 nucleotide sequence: TGTGCCAGCAGGATGGACAGGTATTCCTACGAGCAGTACTTC. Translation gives CASRMDRYSYEQYF.

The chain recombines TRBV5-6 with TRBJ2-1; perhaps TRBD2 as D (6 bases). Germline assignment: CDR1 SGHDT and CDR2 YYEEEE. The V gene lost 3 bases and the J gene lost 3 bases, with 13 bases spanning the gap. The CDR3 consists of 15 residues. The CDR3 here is CASSWGLLGYNEQFF. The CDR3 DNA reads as TGTGCCAGCAGCTGGGGACTTCTCGGCTACAATGAGCAGTTCTTC.

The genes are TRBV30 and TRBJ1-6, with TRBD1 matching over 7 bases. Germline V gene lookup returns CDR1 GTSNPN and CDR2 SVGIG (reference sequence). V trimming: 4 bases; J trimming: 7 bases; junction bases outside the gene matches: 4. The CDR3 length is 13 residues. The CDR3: CAWTGTENSPLHF. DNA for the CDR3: TGTGCCTGGACCGGGACAGAAAATTCACCCCTCCACTTT.

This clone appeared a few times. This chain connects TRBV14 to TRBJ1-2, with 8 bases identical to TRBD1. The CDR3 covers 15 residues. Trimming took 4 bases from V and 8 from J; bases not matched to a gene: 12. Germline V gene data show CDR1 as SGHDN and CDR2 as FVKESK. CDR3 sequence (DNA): TGTGCCAGCAGCCCCCGCCGACAGGGGATAGAGGGCTACACCTTC. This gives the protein CASSPRRQGIEGYTF.

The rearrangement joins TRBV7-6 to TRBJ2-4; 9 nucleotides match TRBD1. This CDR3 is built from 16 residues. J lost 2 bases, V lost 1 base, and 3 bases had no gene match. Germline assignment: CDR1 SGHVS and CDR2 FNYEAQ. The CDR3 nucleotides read TGTGCCAGCAGCTTAGGACAGGGGGGGCCCAAAAACATTCAGTACTTC. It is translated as CASSLGQGGPKNIQYF.

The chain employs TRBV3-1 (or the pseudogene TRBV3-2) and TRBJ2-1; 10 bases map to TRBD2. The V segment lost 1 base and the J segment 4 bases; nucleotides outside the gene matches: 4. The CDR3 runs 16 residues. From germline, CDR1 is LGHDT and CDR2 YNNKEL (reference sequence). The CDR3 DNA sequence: TGTGCCAGCAGCCAAGCTCTAGCGGGAGCGTACAATGAGCAGTTCTTC. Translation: CASSQALAGAYNEQFF.

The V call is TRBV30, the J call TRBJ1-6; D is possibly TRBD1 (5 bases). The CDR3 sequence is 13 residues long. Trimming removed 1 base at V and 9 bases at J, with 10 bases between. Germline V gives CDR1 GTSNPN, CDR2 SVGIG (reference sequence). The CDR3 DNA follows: TGTGCCTGGAGTGGTCAGGGTGGTTCACCCCTCCACTTT. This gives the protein CAWSGQGGSPLHF.

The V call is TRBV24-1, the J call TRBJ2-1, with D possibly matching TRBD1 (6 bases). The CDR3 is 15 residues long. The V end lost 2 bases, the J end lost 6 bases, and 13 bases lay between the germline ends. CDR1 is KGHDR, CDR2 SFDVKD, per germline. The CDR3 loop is CATSDSAGTTNEQFF. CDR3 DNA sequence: TGTGCCACCAGTGATTCGGCAGGGACAACCAATGAGCAGTTCTTC.

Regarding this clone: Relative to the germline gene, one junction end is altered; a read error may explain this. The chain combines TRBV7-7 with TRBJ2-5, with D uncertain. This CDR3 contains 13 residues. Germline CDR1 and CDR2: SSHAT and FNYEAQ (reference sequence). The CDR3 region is CASSWAFGETQYF. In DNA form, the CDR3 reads TGTGCTAGCAGTTGGGCCTTTGGGGAGACCCAGTACTTC. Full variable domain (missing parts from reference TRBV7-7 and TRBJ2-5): GAGVSQSPRYKVTKRGQDVTLRCDPISSHATLYWYQQALGQGPEFLTYFNYEAQPDKSGLPSDRFSAERPEGSISTLTIQRTEQRDSAMYRCASSWAFGETQYFGPGTRLLVL.

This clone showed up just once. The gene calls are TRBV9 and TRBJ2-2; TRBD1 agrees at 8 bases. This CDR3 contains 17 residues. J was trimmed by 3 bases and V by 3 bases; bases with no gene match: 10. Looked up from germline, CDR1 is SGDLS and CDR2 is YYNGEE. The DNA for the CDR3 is TGTGCCAGCAGCGACCCAATCGACAGGGGCGACACCGGGGAGCTGTTTTTT. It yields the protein CASSDPIDRGDTGELFF.

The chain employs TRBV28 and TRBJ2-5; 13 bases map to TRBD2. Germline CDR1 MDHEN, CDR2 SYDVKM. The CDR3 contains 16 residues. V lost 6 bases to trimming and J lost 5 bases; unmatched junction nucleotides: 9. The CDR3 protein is CASSTRTSGSQETQYF. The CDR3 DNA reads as TGTGCCAGCAGCACTCGGACTAGCGGGAGTCAGGAGACCCAGTACTTC.

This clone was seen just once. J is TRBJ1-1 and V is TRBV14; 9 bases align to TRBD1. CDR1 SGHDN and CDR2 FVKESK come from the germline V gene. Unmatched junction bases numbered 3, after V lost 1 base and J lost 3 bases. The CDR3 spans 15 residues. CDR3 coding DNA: TGTGCCAGCAGCCAAGTGACAGGGGGTTACACTGAAGCTTTCTTT. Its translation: CASSQVTGGYTEAFF.

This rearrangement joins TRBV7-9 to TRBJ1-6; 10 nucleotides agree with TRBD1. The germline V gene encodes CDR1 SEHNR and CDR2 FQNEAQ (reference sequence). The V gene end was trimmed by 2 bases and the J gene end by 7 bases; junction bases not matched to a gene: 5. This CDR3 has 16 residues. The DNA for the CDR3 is TGTGCCAGCAGCTTATTTTCGGGACAGGGGAATTCACCCCTCCACTTT. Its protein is CASSLFSGQGNSPLHF.

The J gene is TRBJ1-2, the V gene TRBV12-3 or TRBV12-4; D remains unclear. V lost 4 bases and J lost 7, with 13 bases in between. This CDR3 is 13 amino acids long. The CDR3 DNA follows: TGTGCCAGCAGTTCCCTCCCCTGGCCTGGCTACACCTTC. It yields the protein CASSSLPWPGYTF.

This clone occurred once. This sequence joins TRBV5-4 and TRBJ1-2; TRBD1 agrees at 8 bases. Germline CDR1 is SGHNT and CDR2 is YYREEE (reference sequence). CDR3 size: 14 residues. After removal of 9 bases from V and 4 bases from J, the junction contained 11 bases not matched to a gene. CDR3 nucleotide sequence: TGTGCCACCATCCCAGGGGGCGCCGTCTATGGCTACACCTTC. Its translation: CATIPGGAVYGYTF.